These 25 T cell receptor beta chains were sequenced from one sample in a study of response to subunit inactivated influenza vaccine (dated by TCRdb to 2017 to 2018). The library was built by means of RT-PCR. This sample was sequenced with an Illumina HiSeq 2500. TCRdb took the public reads, trimmed them with fastp at Q25, ran MiXCR for clone calling and kept in-frame beta chains. When rows share a CDR3 protein, they turn into one entry using the most common DNA and genes. The sample has roughly 290,000 distinct CDR3 sequences on record, about a fifth of them singletons. The ten most abundant clones make up about a tenth of the sample. Sequenced material: PBMCs from blood, taken about 20 months after vaccination. All receptors derive from a man aged 50 to 69 who received an inactivated influenza vaccine. Donor details come from another sample of the same person, matched by shared clones.

This clonotype was counted once. The V and J genes are TRBV20-1 and TRBJ2-3, with TRBD2 identical over 8 bases. Trimming at V came to 6 bases and at J to 4 bases, leaving 18 bases not matched to a gene. The CDR3 is 17 residues long. Germline CDR1 and CDR2: DFQATT and SNEGSKA (reference sequence). This CDR3 is CSANLVPSGGASDTQYF. The CDR3 DNA reads as TGCAGTGCGAACCTAGTCCCGTCCGGGGGGGCTTCAGATACGCAGTATTTT.

This chain connects TRBV20-1 to TRBJ2-1, with D perhaps assigned TRBD1 or TRBD2 (6 bases each). Trimming stripped 7 bases from V and 0 bases from J, with 16 bases between. The CDR3 is made up of 15 amino acids. CDR1 is DFQATT, CDR2 SNEGSKA, per germline (reference sequence). CDR3 sequence reads: CSVLVGGSSYNEQFF. As DNA, the CDR3 is TGCAGTGTGTTGGTAGGGGGGAGCTCCTACAATGAGCAGTTCTTC.

This clonotype showed up just a few times. The genes are TRBV27 and TRBJ2-3; a possible D gene is TRBD2 (5 bases). The CDR3 spans 15 residues. The V gene's germline CDR1 is MNHEY and CDR2 SMNVEV (reference sequence). Trimming left V 0 bases short and J 4 bases short, with 11 bases between. CDR3 DNA sequence: TGTGCCAGCAGTTTATCGTGGATCGGGGCAGATACGCAGTATTTT. This sequence encodes CASSLSWIGADTQYF.

This clonotype has just a few counts. The chain has TRBV20-1 and TRBJ1-5; TRBD1 matches 7 bases. CDR1 DFQATT and CDR2 SNEGSKA come from the germline V gene (reference sequence). The CDR3 spans 18 residues. Trimming took 3 bases from V and 0 from J; bases not matched to a gene: 14. CDR3 residues: CSARSTGYRHSSNQPQHF. CDR3 bases: TGCAGTGCTAGGTCGACAGGGTACCGGCATAGTAGCAATCAGCCCCAGCATTTT.

V usage is TRBV7-6 and J usage is TRBJ1-3; D perhaps matches TRBD1 (5 bases). Germline V CDR1 and CDR2: SGHVS, FNYEAQ. The V end was cut by 4 bases, the J end by 2 bases, with 18 bases between. The CDR3 consists of 17 residues. CDR3: CASSWTTGGGPGNTIYF. The CDR3 bases are TGTGCCAGCAGCTGGACGACGGGGGGGGGTCCTGGAAACACCATATATTTT.

This chain joins TRBV7-2 and TRBJ1-3; tentatively, D is TRBD1 (6 bases). The CDR3 runs to 17 residues. Germline values: CDR1 SGHTA, CDR2 FQGNSA. V lost 1 base and J lost 0, with 13 bases in between. CDR3 region: CASSLVGDRSSGNTIYF. DNA for the CDR3: TGTGCCAGCAGCTTAGTGGGCGACAGGTCCTCTGGAAACACCATATATTTT.

The rearrangement uses TRBV18 and TRBJ1-3; TRBD1 might be the D (5 bases). This CDR3 spans 15 amino acids. With 2 bases removed from V and 1 base from J, the gap between germline ends came to 9 bases. CDR1 is KGHSH and CDR2 is LQKENI in the germline V gene. The CDR3 reads CASSPNQGSGNTIYF. The CDR3, as DNA: TGTGCCAGCTCACCAAACCAGGGTTCTGGAAACACCATATATTTT.

Worth noting for this clonotype: Its ends do not fully match the called genes, so a read error is possible. V usage is TRBV18 and J usage is TRBJ1-2; D gene unclear. CDR1 is KGHSH, CDR2 LQKENI, per germline. The CDR3 totals 13 residues. The CDR3 region has the DNA TGTGCCAGCTCACAATCGACGGTTTATGGCTACATCTTC. As protein: CASSQSTVYGYIF.

The chain joins TRBV10-3 to TRBJ2-6; D is uncertain. Deletions cut 10 bases from V and 2 bases from J, with 9 bases between. The germline gives CDR1 ENHRY, CDR2 SYGVKD. The CDR3 consists of 13 residues. The CDR3 DNA sequence: TGTGCCAGTATGGCTGCTGGGGCCAACGTCCTGACTTTC. Its protein is CASMAAGANVLTF.

This clonotype was recorded a few times. The chain combines TRBV27 with TRBJ2-1, with TRBD2 as a possible D gene (7 bases). Trimming removed 3 bases from V and 10 bases from J, with 19 bases in between. From germline, CDR1 is MNHEY and CDR2 SMNVEV (reference sequence). This CDR3 is 15 amino acids long. The CDR3 loop is CASSFLGGEAGEQFF. CDR3 sequence (DNA): TGTGCCAGCAGTTTCCTAGGGGGGGAAGCAGGGGAGCAGTTCTTC.

The rearrangement links TRBV20-1 to TRBJ2-1, with 9 bases aligning to TRBD2. Germline V gene sequence: CDR1 DFQATT, CDR2 SNEGSKA (reference sequence). The CDR3 consists of 16 residues. The trim removed 5 bases at V and 0 bases at J, leaving 8 bases unmatched. DNA of the CDR3: TGCAGTGCTCAACCCCTTAGCGGGAGCTCCTACAATGAGCAGTTCTTC. Protein sequence: CSAQPLSGSSYNEQFF.

The chain is built from TRBV9 and TRBJ2-7; 14 nucleotides agree with TRBD2. The CDR3 totals 15 residues. Per the germline V gene, CDR1 is SGDLS and CDR2 is YYNGEE. J was trimmed by 7 bases and V by 3 bases; bases with no gene match: 6. DNA of the CDR3: TGTGCCAGCAGCGCGGGACTAGCGGGAGCCGGAGAGCAGTACTTC. This translates into CASSAGLAGAGEQYF.

V usage is TRBV7-3 and J usage is TRBJ2-1; 11 positions agree with TRBD2. Per germline, CDR1 SGHTA and CDR2 FQGTGA. The CDR3 loop spans 15 amino acids. V lost 5 bases, J lost 7 bases, and 7 bases stayed unmatched. The CDR3 spells CASSPAGTSGNEQFF. As DNA, the CDR3 is TGTGCCAGCAGCCCCGCCGGGACTAGCGGTAATGAGCAGTTCTTC.

This clonotype was recorded a few times. The chain recombines TRBV7-9 with TRBJ2-1; 7 positions agree with TRBD2. The V gene end was trimmed by 2 bases and the J gene end by 2 bases; junction bases not matched to a gene: 9. In germline, CDR1 is SEHNR, CDR2 FQNEAQ (reference sequence). This CDR3 is 17 amino acids long. This chain's CDR3 is CASSLSGLREPYNEQFF. DNA for the CDR3: TGTGCCAGCAGCTTATCTGGTTTGCGGGAGCCCTACAATGAGCAGTTCTTC.

This rearrangement joins TRBV2 to TRBJ1-4; no reliable D call. The CDR3 totals 10 residues. CDR1 is SNHLY, CDR2 FYNNEI, per germline. V gave up 10 bases and J gave up 7 bases, with 7 bases separating them. CDR3 DNA sequence: TGTGCCACCCGGGGTGAAAAACTGTTTTTT. Residues: CATRGEKLFF.

The chain recombines TRBV28 with TRBJ1-2, with 9 nucleotides matching TRBD1. Trimming removed 4 bases from V and 2 bases from J; junction bases left unmatched: 5. CDR3 length: 15 residues. CDR1 MDHEN and CDR2 SYDVKM come from the germline V gene. The CDR3 DNA reads TGTGCCAGCAGTTACCCGACAGGGGGAAACTATGGCTACACCTTC. Protein sequence: CASSYPTGGNYGYTF.

The gene calls are TRBV29-1 and TRBJ2-1; D call uncertain. Between the trimmed V and J ends, which lost 3 bases and 3 bases, there was a span of 3 bases. CDR3 length: 11 residues. Germline CDR1 and CDR2: SQVTM and ANQGSEA. CDR3 sequence (DNA): TGCAGCGTTGATTTCTACAATGAGCAGTTCTTC. Encoded protein: CSVDFYNEQFF.

This clonotype has just a few counts. The V and J genes are TRBV2 and TRBJ2-3; D gene ambiguous. The CDR3 spans 14 residues. V was trimmed by 4 bases and J by 5 bases, leaving 13 bases between them. From germline, CDR1 is SNHLY and CDR2 FYNNEI. The CDR3 loop is CASSAQTPKDTQYF. In DNA form, the CDR3 reads TGTGCCAGCAGTGCACAAACACCTAAAGATACGCAGTATTTT.

This clonotype was counted many times. CDR3 nucleotide sequence: TGTGCCAGCAGTTTAGCGGCAGGAGGTCTTGTGACAGGAGGCTACACCTTC. Protein product: CASSLAAGGLVTGGYTF. V and J are TRBV12-3 or TRBV12-4 and TRBJ1-2; possibly TRBD1 for D (6 bases). Deletions cut 0 bases from V and 8 bases from J, with 22 bases between. The CDR3 extends over 17 amino acids.

This clonotype appeared a few times. The rearrangement links TRBV7-8 to TRBJ1-1; 11 bases fit TRBD1. CDR3 length: 14 residues. CDR1 is SGHVS and CDR2 is FQNEAQ in the germline V gene. J gave up 3 bases and V 6 bases, and 3 bases lay outside the gene matches. CDR3 protein: CASRSGQGDTEAFF. CDR3 sequence (DNA): TGTGCCAGCAGATCGGGACAGGGGGACACTGAAGCTTTCTTT. The variable domain in full, with the rest retrieved from reference TRBV7-8 and TRBJ1-1, is GAGVSQSPRYKVAKRGQDVALRCDPISGHVSLFWYQQALGQGPEFLTYFQNEAQLDKSGLPSDRFFAERPEGSVSTLKIQRTQQEDSAVYLCASRSGQGDTEAFFGQGTRLTVV.

The chain uses TRBV10-3 and TRBJ2-3; 8 bases agree with TRBD1. V lost 4 bases and J lost 4; bases outside the gene matches: 16. Germline loops: CDR1 ENHRY, CDR2 SYGVKD. The CDR3 length is 18 residues. In DNA form, the CDR3 reads TGTGCCATCAGTGTTCCTCGAGGTGGCAGGGGGCCCCCAGATACGCAGTATTTT. Protein: CAISVPRGGRGPPDTQYF.

This chain uses TRBV7-9 with TRBJ2-7; D is unclear. Germline V gene sequence: CDR1 SEHNR, CDR2 FQNEAQ (reference sequence). V lost 5 bases to trimming and J lost 6 bases, with 14 bases between them. The CDR3 totals 13 residues. DNA of the CDR3: TGTGCCAGCAGCCCTGGAATAGCAATCGAGCAGTACTTC. Translated, it gives CASSPGIAIEQYF.

The J gene is TRBJ1-3, the V gene TRBV5-1; TRBD1 might be the D (5 bases). This CDR3 is built from 17 residues. In germline, CDR1 is SGHRS, CDR2 YFSETQ. V was shortened by 4 bases and J by 0 bases, with 17 bases between the two germline ends. CDR3 sequence reads: CASSPQGGANSGNTIYF. CDR3 sequence (DNA): TGCGCCAGCAGCCCCCAGGGTGGCGCCAACTCTGGAAACACCATATATTTT.

The chain couples TRBV3-1 to TRBJ1-2; possible D gene TRBD1, 6 bases. Per the germline V gene, CDR1 is LGHDT and CDR2 is YNNKEL (reference sequence). V was pared by 1 base and J by 5 bases, with 14 bases between. CDR3 length equals 15 residues. The CDR3 coding sequence is TGTGCCAGCAGCCAAGGTCAGGGGTGGGCATATGGCTACACCTTC. This encodes CASSQGQGWAYGYTF.

The chain carries TRBV5-5 and TRBJ1-3, with D maybe TRBD1 (5 bases). With 0 bases removed from V and 0 bases from J, the gap between germline ends came to 13 bases. This CDR3 comprises 17 residues. CDR1 is SGHKS and CDR2 is YYEKEE in the germline V gene (reference sequence). CDR3 amino acids: CASSLEGPRSSGNTIYF. CDR3 DNA sequence: TGTGCCAGCAGCTTGGAGGGACCGCGATCCTCTGGAAACACCATATATTTT.